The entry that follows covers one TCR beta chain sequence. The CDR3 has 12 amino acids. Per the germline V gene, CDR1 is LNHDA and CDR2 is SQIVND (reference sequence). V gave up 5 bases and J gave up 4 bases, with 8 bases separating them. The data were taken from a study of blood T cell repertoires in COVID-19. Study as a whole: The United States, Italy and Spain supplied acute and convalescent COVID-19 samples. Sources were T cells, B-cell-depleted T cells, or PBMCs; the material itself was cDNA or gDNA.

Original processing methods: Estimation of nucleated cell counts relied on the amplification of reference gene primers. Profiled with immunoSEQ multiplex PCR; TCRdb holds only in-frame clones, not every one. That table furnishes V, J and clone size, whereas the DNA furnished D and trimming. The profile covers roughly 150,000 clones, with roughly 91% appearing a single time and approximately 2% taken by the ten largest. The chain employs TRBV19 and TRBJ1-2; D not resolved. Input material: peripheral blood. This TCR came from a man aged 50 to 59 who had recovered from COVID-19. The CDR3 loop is CASSESFYGYTF. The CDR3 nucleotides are TGTGCCAGTAGTGAGTCGTTCTATGGCTACACCTTC.